Sequencing of this T cell receptor (beta chain) was carried out in a study of naive and memory T cell subsets. This CDR3 contains 17 residues. Germline loops: CDR1 SGHNT, CDR2 YYREEE (reference sequence). Trimming cost V 0 bases and J 4 bases; bases outside gene matches: 9. This clonotype was found a few times. What it binds is not known. Whole-study results and caveats: Over 85% of naive TCR sequences appeared only once, unlike memory subsets.

Cells stained for CD3, CD4, CD8, CD45RA and CD27 were sorted into four subsets. An equimolar mix of two oligonucleotides served as the beta constant-region primer for TRBC1 and TRBC2. Four rounds of PCR amplified the ligated cDNA using nested alpha and beta constant-region primers plus SP2. TCRdb reprocessed the UMI-ligation and nested PCR reads with MiXCR, giving one entry per CDR3 protein. The table includes over 30,000 distinct CDR3 sequences, approximately 18% detected once. The sequence was collected from a human donor in good health. The sequencing input was effector memory CD4+ T cells from blood. This sample's subset: effector memory, CD45RA- CD27-. V is TRBV5-4 and J is TRBJ2-3, with 9 bases matching TRBD2. The CDR3 nucleotides read TGTGCCAGCAGCTTGGGGGGTAGCGGGAGCGGTGCAGATACGCAGTATTTT. The encoded protein is CASSLGGSGSGADTQYF. Using reference TRBV5-4 and TRBJ2-3 for the parts outside the CDR3, the full variable domain is ETGVTQSPTHLIKTRGQQVTLRCSSQSGHNTVSWYQQALGQGPQFIFQYYREEENGRGNFPPRFSGLQFPNYSSELNVNALELDDSALYLCASSLGGSGSGADTQYFGPGTRLTVL.